These 32 T cell receptor beta chains were all obtained from the same sample, sequenced in a study of a mutant IDH1 vaccine in newly diagnosed glioma. These receptors have no known antigen. Time point: week 5, during vaccination. Vaccine doses each comprised 300 ug of mutant IDH1 20-mer peptide, with topical imiquimod. This table comes from immunoSEQ multiplex PCR, and its TCRdb copy is limited to in-frame clones, with some not included. The table includes tens of thousands of clones, 80% to 90% detected once. The source material was PBMCs, sampled from a glioma patient whose treatment included an IDH1 peptide vaccine. These receptors came from a man aged 35-49 years with glioma.

The chain has TRBV2 and TRBJ1-1; D perhaps matches TRBD1 (6 bases). The ends were cut back, 7 bases at V and 1 base at J, with 16 bases in the middle. The CDR3 contains 15 residues. The germline V gene encodes CDR1 SNHLY and CDR2 FYNNEI. The CDR3 protein is CASTGGVDSNTEAFF. The CDR3 nucleotides read TGTGCCAGCACGGGGGGCGTCGATTCGAACACTGAAGCTTTCTTT. The variable domain in full, with the rest retrieved from reference TRBV2 and TRBJ1-1, is EPEVTQTPSHQVTQMGQEVILRCVPISNHLYFYWYRQILGQKVEFLVSFYNNEISEKSEIFDDQFSVERPDGSNFTLKIRSTKLEDSAMYFCASTGGVDSNTEAFFGQGTRLTVV.

This clone was detected only once. The chain employs TRBV19 and TRBJ2-5, with D perhaps matching TRBD2 (6 bases). Trimming stripped 8 bases from V and 5 bases from J, with 24 bases between. Germline CDR1 and CDR2: LNHDA and SQIVND (reference sequence). The CDR3 extends over 16 amino acids. For the CDR3, the DNA is TGTGCCAGTGGGACTCGGCGGGGCTCCACCCGGGAGACCCAGTACTTC. Encoded protein: CASGTRRGSTRETQYF.

V usage is TRBV7-2 and J usage is TRBJ2-7; D possibly corresponds to TRBD2 (5 bases). The CDR3 extends over 15 amino acids. With 3 bases removed from V and 3 bases from J, the gap between germline ends came to 15 bases. Germline CDR1 and CDR2: SGHTA and FQGNSA. This chain's CDR3 is CASSFYGVGFYEQYF. CDR3 bases: TGTGCCAGCAGCTTTTACGGGGTAGGCTTCTACGAGCAGTACTTC.

The J gene is TRBJ1-5, the V gene TRBV28; D gene unclear. CDR1 is MDHEN, CDR2 SYDVKM, per germline. V lost 6 bases, J lost 2 bases, and 8 bases lay in between. The CDR3 has 13 residues. CDR3 DNA: TGTGCCAGCAGAGTGTCGGGCAATCAGCCCCAGCATTTT. This encodes CASRVSGNQPQHF.

This clone was recorded once. This chain uses TRBV7-2 with TRBJ1-2, with 7 bases aligning to TRBD1. Germline-derived CDR1 and CDR2 are SGHTA and FQGNSA. CDR3 length equals 13 residues. The V and J ends lost 2 bases and 14 bases, in that order; junction bases with no gene match: 11. The chain's CDR3 is CASSLSNRGRETF. CDR3 nucleotide sequence: TGTGCCAGCAGCTTAAGTAATAGGGGGCGCGAAACCTTC.

The chain carries TRBV5-5 and TRBJ1-1; no clear D. CDR1 is SGHKS, CDR2 YYEKEE, per germline (reference sequence). V was cut by 4 bases and J by 1 base, with 5 bases left in between. This CDR3 is built from 12 residues. DNA of the CDR3: TGTGCCAGCAGCACAACGAACACTGAAGCTTTCTTT. Its translation is CASSTTNTEAFF.

V usage is TRBV7-2 and J usage is TRBJ2-7, with D tentatively TRBD2 (6 bases). Germline CDR1 SGHTA, CDR2 FQGNSA. CDR3 length: 15 amino acids. Trimming stripped 5 bases from V and 6 bases from J, with 20 bases between. CDR3 residues: CASSPRLDVRGEQYF. The CDR3 nucleotides read TGTGCCAGCAGCCCCCGACTAGACGTACGGGGCGAGCAGTACTTC.

The V gene is TRBV12-1, the J gene TRBJ2-1; the table's D call, TRBD1, has no DNA check behind it. TRBV12-1 is deemed a pseudogene. This CDR3 is 13 amino acids long. This chain's CDR3 is CASSFFGQGGQFF. The CDR3 nucleotides are TGTGCCAGCAGCTTCTTCGGACAGGGTGGGCAGTTCTTC.

The chain recombines TRBV7-9 with TRBJ2-7, with D hard to call. Trimming took 1 base from V and 3 from J, leaving 10 bases between them. Germline V gene data show CDR1 as SEHNR and CDR2 as FQNEAQ (reference sequence). This CDR3 region has 14 residues. In nucleotides, the CDR3 is TGTGCCAGCAGCTTAGGGGAAGGATTCTACGAGCAGTACTTC. Protein sequence: CASSLGEGFYEQYF.

The V call is TRBV7-2, the J call TRBJ2-7; D is ambiguous. The CDR3 extends over 13 amino acids. Trimming removed 1 base from V and 2 bases from J, with 6 bases in between. Germline V gene sequence: CDR1 SGHTA, CDR2 FQGNSA. The CDR3 is CASSLVQTYEQYF. For the CDR3, the DNA is TGTGCCAGCAGCTTAGTCCAGACCTACGAGCAGTACTTC.

This chain connects TRBV7-9 to TRBJ2-5; maybe TRBD2 (6 bases). The CDR3 contains 14 residues. The ends were cut back, 5 bases at V and 7 bases at J, with 17 bases in the middle. Germline values: CDR1 SEHNR, CDR2 FQNEAQ (reference sequence). The CDR3 DNA follows: TGTGCCAGCAGCATCGCGGGACCCGGAGGGACCCAGTACTTC. Protein product: CASSIAGPGGTQYF.

The chain has TRBV5-1 and TRBJ2-2; no clear D gene. Germline CDR1 SGHRS, CDR2 YFSETQ. This CDR3 contains 12 residues. V lost 0 bases and J lost 13, with 10 bases in between. CDR3 DNA sequence: TGCGCCAGCAGCTTGGCCGGAATCCGGCTGTTTTTT. Translation gives CASSLAGIRLFF.

This clone was picked up a small number of times. CDR3 region: CASSPGVYTEEQYF. The CDR3 DNA sequence: TGTGCCAGCAGCCCAGGGGTCTATACGGAGGAGCAGTACTTC. This chain links TRBV7-3 with TRBJ2-7; D is perhaps TRBD1 (6 bases). Germline CDR1 reads SGHTA; CDR2 reads FQGTGA. The V gene lost 5 bases and the J gene lost 7 bases, with 18 bases spanning the gap. There are 14 residues in the CDR3.

CDR3: CASSLGSVGNTGELFF. The CDR3 DNA reads as TGTGCCAGCAGCTTGGGGTCGGTAGGAAACACCGGGGAGCTGTTTTTT. The chain links TRBV7-8 to TRBJ2-2; D is undetermined. Trimming took 3 bases from V and 2 from J, leaving 13 bases between them. The CDR3 sequence is 16 residues long. CDR1 is SGHVS, CDR2 FQNEAQ, per germline.

The table lists this clone with a few counts. This chain links TRBV5-1 with TRBJ1-4; D uncertain. This CDR3 spans 13 amino acids. V was cut by 4 bases and J by 6 bases, with 10 bases left in between. CDR1 and CDR2 from the germline V gene are SGHRS and YFSETQ. As DNA, the CDR3 is TGCGCCAGCAGCACCGGACGGGATGAAAAACTGTTTTTT. It translates to CASSTGRDEKLFF. The whole variable domain, remainder taken from reference TRBV5-1 and TRBJ1-4, is KAGVTQTPRYLIKTRGQQVTLSCSPISGHRSVSWYQQTPGQGLQFLFEYFSETQRNKGNFPGRFSGRQFSNSRSEMNVSTLELGDSALYLCASSTGRDEKLFFGSGTQLSVL.

The gene calls are TRBV7-3 and TRBJ1-5; no definite D call. This CDR3 region has 14 residues. Trimming removed 7 bases from V and 3 bases from J, with 13 bases in between. Germline V CDR1 and CDR2: SGHTA, FQGTGA. The CDR3: CASTMGSDNQPQHF. The CDR3 DNA is TGTGCCAGCACCATGGGCTCTGACAATCAGCCCCAGCATTTT.

The rearrangement links TRBV5-4 to TRBJ2-3; 7 bases line up with TRBD1. The germline CDR1 and CDR2 sequences are SGHNT and YYREEE (reference sequence). V dropped 0 bases and J dropped 2; count of bases not matched to a gene: 3. CDR3 length: 15 amino acids. DNA for the CDR3: TGTGCCAGCAGCTTGGGACAGGGATTCACAGATACGCAGTATTTT. Its translation: CASSLGQGFTDTQYF. Full variable domain (outside the CDR3, taken from reference TRBV5-4 and TRBJ2-3): ETGVTQSPTHLIKTRGQQVTLRCSSQSGHNTVSWYQQALGQGPQFIFQYYREEENGRGNFPPRFSGLQFPNYSSELNVNALELDDSALYLCASSLGQGFTDTQYFGPGTRLTVL.

The chain employs TRBV13 and TRBJ2-1, with 12 positions matching TRBD2. CDR1 and CDR2 (germline): PRHDT, FYEKMQ (reference sequence). With 5 bases clipped from V and 7 bases from J, the junction kept 9 bases outside the gene matches. The CDR3 is made up of 16 amino acids. CDR3 loop: CASSPRLAGAANEQFF. The CDR3 DNA reads TGTGCCAGCAGCCCGCGACTAGCGGGAGCAGCGAATGAGCAGTTCTTC.

V gene TRBV18 combines with J gene TRBJ1-2; D is undetermined. The CDR3 extends over 15 amino acids. The germline V gene has CDR1 KGHSH and CDR2 LQKENI. The V end was cut by 3 bases, the J end by 7 bases, with 18 bases between. The CDR3 DNA reads as TGTGCCAGCTCACCCGACGGTGAGGTTAACATTGGCTACACCTTC. The encoded protein is CASSPDGEVNIGYTF. The variable domain in full, with the rest retrieved from reference TRBV18 and TRBJ1-2, is NAGVMQNPRHLVRRRGQEARLRCSPMKGHSHVYWYRQLPEEGLKFMVYLQKENIIDESGMPKERFSAEFPKEGPSILRIQQVVRGDSAAYFCASSPDGEVNIGYTFGSGTRLTVV.

The chain has TRBV10-3 and TRBJ2-7; TRBD1 matches 9 bases. The CDR3 extends over 15 amino acids. V was clipped by 6 bases and J by 3 bases; unmatched bases: 9. The germline gives CDR1 ENHRY, CDR2 SYGVKD. The chain's CDR3 is CAISEGQGTYYEQYF. Here the CDR3 DNA reads TGTGCCATCAGCGAAGGACAGGGGACATACTACGAGCAGTACTTC.

The chain couples TRBV28 to TRBJ1-5; 8 bases line up with TRBD1. This CDR3 spans 13 amino acids. In germline, CDR1 is MDHEN, CDR2 SYDVKM. V trimming: 3 bases; J trimming: 5 bases; junction bases outside the gene matches: 0. CDR3 sequence: CASSLTGDQPQHF. As DNA, the CDR3 is TGTGCCAGCAGTTTGACAGGGGATCAGCCCCAGCATTTT.

The rearrangement uses TRBV9 and TRBJ2-7; 8 nucleotides agree with TRBD2. This CDR3 spans 16 amino acids. The germline V gene encodes CDR1 SGDLS and CDR2 YYNGEE. The V gene end was trimmed by 4 bases and the J gene end by 3 bases; junction bases not matched to a gene: 12. CDR3 nucleotides: TGTGCCAGCAGCACGGGAGGGGCGGGAGCGAACTACGAGCAGTACTTC. It is translated as CASSTGGAGANYEQYF.

The V and J genes are TRBV4-1 and TRBJ2-1; D is ambiguous. The ends were cut back, 1 base at V and 9 bases at J, with 13 bases in the middle. This CDR3 has 14 residues. Germline V gene sequence: CDR1 MGHRA, CDR2 YSYEKL. The CDR3 nucleotides are TGCGCCAGCAGCCAAGCCGGCCTGAAAAGTGAGCAGTTCTTC. Translation: CASSQAGLKSEQFF.

The chain combines TRBV18 with TRBJ2-2; 13 bases are a match to TRBD2. The CDR3 spans 17 residues. Trimming at V came to 0 bases and at J to 7 bases, leaving 5 bases not matched to a gene. Looked up from germline, CDR1 is KGHSH and CDR2 is LQKENI. CDR3 in amino acids: CASSPPLAGGPGGELFF. CDR3 in DNA: TGTGCCAGCTCACCACCACTAGCGGGAGGGCCTGGCGGGGAGCTGTTTTTT.

The chain uses TRBV29-1 and TRBJ2-7, with TRBD1 matching 8 bases. Germline V CDR1 and CDR2: SQVTM, ANQGSEA. This CDR3 has 14 amino acids. V lost 2 bases and J lost 5; bases outside the gene matches: 8. Here the CDR3 reads CSVENWTGFNEQYF. CDR3 nucleotide sequence: TGCAGCGTTGAAAATTGGACAGGGTTCAACGAGCAGTACTTC.

The chain is built from TRBV5-1 and TRBJ2-1; D is perhaps TRBD2 (6 bases). There are 16 residues in the CDR3. Germline lookup yields CDR1 SGHRS and CDR2 YFSETQ. The V end was cut by 4 bases, the J end by 7 bases, with 21 bases between. CDR3 amino acids: CASSLRRRESSNEQFF. CDR3 in DNA: TGCGCCAGCAGCCTCCGTCGGAGGGAGTCCTCTAATGAGCAGTTCTTC.

CDR3 bases: TGCACCAGCAGCCAGGACAGGGACAATCAGCCCCAGCATTTT. It codes for CTSSQDRDNQPQHF. V gene TRBV1 combines with J gene TRBJ1-5; the D segment call TRBD1 is taken from the table without a DNA check. TRBV1 is designated a pseudogene. CDR3 length: 14 residues.

The chain recombines TRBV6-5 with TRBJ2-1, with D perhaps TRBD2 (5 bases). Trimming removed 8 bases from V and 0 bases from J, with 11 bases in between. The CDR3 runs to 14 residues. Germline CDR1 is MNHEY and CDR2 is SVGAGI. The CDR3 DNA reads as TGTGCCAGCCGCCCGGGGTACTCCTACAATGAGCAGTTCTTC. Its translation is CASRPGYSYNEQFF.

This chain connects TRBV5-1 to TRBJ2-2; 10 nucleotides line up with TRBD2. V shed 6 bases, J shed 4 bases, and the junction held 9 bases outside the gene matches. Per the germline V gene, CDR1 is SGHRS and CDR2 is YFSETQ. The CDR3 length is 16 residues. CDR3 DNA sequence: TGCGCCAGCACCATCGGAGCGGGAGGGTTCACCGGGGAGCTGTTTTTT. This codes for CASTIGAGGFTGELFF. The whole variable domain, remainder taken from reference TRBV5-1 and TRBJ2-2, is KAGVTQTPRYLIKTRGQQVTLSCSPISGHRSVSWYQQTPGQGLQFLFEYFSETQRNKGNFPGRFSGRQFSNSRSEMNVSTLELGDSALYLCASTIGAGGFTGELFFGEGSRLTVL.

This clone was observed a handful of times. This chain links TRBV4-3 with TRBJ2-2; possible D gene TRBD2, 6 bases. Trimming left V 0 bases short and J 3 bases short, with 20 bases between. The germline V gene has CDR1 LGHNA and CDR2 YSLEER. The CDR3 loop spans 19 amino acids. The CDR3 DNA sequence: TGCGCCAGCAGCCAAGAACCCCCGAGGGGAGGAGGGTACACCGGGGAGCTGTTTTTT. Encoded protein: CASSQEPPRGGGYTGELFF.

V and J are TRBV19 and TRBJ1-4; D remains unclear. The CDR3 runs 14 residues. Deletions cut 5 bases from V and 4 bases from J, with 11 bases between. CDR1 is LNHDA and CDR2 is SQIVND in the germline V gene (reference sequence). The CDR3 DNA follows: TGTGCCAGTAGTTGGGAATTTTTTAATGAAAAACTGTTTTTT. It specifies CASSWEFFNEKLFF.

V and J are TRBV28 and TRBJ1-3, with D possibly being TRBD1 (5 bases). Germline V lookup: CDR1 MDHEN, CDR2 SYDVKM. V lost 4 bases to trimming and J lost 3 bases, with 16 bases between them. The CDR3 sequence is 16 residues long. CDR3 loop: CASSSLGAENGNTIYF. DNA of the CDR3: TGTGCCAGCAGTTCCCTAGGGGCTGAGAATGGAAACACCATATATTTT. Full variable domain (rest looked up from reference TRBV28 and TRBJ1-3): DVKVTQSSRYLVKRTGEKVFLECVQDMDHENMFWYRQDPGLGLRLIYFSYDVKMKEKGDIPEGYSVSREKKERFSLILESASTNQTSMYLCASSSLGAENGNTIYFGEGSWLTVV.